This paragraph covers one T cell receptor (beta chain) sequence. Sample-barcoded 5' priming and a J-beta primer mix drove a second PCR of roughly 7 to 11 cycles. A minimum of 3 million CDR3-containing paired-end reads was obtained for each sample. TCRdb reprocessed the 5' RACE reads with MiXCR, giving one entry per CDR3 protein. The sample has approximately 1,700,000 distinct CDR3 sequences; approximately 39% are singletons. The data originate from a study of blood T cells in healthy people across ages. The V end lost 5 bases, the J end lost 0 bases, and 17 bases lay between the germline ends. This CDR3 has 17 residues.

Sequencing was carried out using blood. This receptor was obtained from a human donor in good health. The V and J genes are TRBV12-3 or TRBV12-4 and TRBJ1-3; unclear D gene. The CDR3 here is CASSLGSQLYSGNTIYF. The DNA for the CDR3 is TGTGCCAGCAGTCTGGGCTCGCAGCTATACTCTGGAAACACCATATATTTT.